Listed here are 4 T cell receptor beta chains from one sample, sequenced in a study of cytomegalovirus exposure and HLA in healthy donors. 13 Jbeta primers and 60 Vbeta primers were used for the PCR. Sequencing was performed with immunoSEQ multiplex PCR; in TCRdb, only in-frame clones are kept and a portion is missing. Listed are 30,000 to 35,000 clones; around 3.5% falls within the top ten. Sequenced material: PBMCs. These receptors were collected from a woman in her thirties or forties in good health and CMV-seropositive.

The chain carries TRBV19 and TRBJ2-1, with a tentative D call TRBD2 (6 bases). With 5 bases removed from V and 5 bases from J, the gap between germline ends came to 19 bases. The V gene's germline CDR1 is LNHDA and CDR2 SQIVND (reference sequence). The CDR3 extends over 16 amino acids. The CDR3 coding sequence is TGTGCCAGTAGTCCCTCTGATGGAGGGACCGACAATGAGCAGTTCTTC. It codes for CASSPSDGGTDNEQFF.

The genes are TRBV5-1 and TRBJ2-7; 10 bases align to TRBD1. The V segment lost 0 bases and the J segment 9 bases; nucleotides outside the gene matches: 9. The CDR3 has 15 residues. The germline gives CDR1 SGHRS, CDR2 YFSETQ. The CDR3 region has the DNA TGCGCCAGCAGCTTGGACGGACAGGGGGGTCATGGGCAGTACTTC. As protein: CASSLDGQGGHGQYF.

The chain links TRBV7-9 to TRBJ2-1; D is possibly TRBD2 (5 bases). Between the trimmed V and J ends, which lost 1 base and 11 bases, there was a span of 12 bases. In germline, CDR1 is SEHNR, CDR2 FQNEAQ (reference sequence). The CDR3 spans 13 residues. The chain's CDR3 is CASSLELGLQQFF. Written as DNA, the CDR3 is TGTGCCAGCAGCTTAGAACTAGGGCTTCAGCAGTTCTTC.

The chain carries TRBV4-1 and TRBJ1-4; TRBD1 agrees at 7 bases. The J segment lost 7 bases and the V segment lost 3 bases, leaving 5 bases of the junction unmatched. The CDR3 has 14 amino acids. From germline, CDR1 is MGHRA and CDR2 YSYEKL. CDR3 nucleotide sequence: TGCGCCAGCAGCCATCAGGGGGTGAGTGAAAAACTGTTTTTT. This translates into CASSHQGVSEKLFF.